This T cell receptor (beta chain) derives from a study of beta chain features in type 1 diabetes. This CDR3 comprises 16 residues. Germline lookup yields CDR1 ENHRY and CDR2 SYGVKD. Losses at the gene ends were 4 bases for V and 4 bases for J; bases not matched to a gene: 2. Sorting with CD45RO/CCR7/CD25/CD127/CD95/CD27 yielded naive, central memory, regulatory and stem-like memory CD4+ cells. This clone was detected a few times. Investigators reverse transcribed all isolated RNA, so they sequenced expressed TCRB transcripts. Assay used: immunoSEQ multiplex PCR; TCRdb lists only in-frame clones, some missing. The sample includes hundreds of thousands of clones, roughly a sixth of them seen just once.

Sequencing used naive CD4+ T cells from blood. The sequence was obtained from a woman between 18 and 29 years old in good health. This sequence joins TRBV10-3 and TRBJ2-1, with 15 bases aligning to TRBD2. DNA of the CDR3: TGTGCCATCAGTGGGACTAGCGGGAGGGCTTACAATGAGCAGTTCTTC. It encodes CAISGTSGRAYNEQFF.